This record covers a single T cell receptor beta chain. What this receptor recognizes is not known. Within one base of it there is no much larger clone, and no base qualities were kept. The entry originates in a study of T cell responses to AZD1222 COVID-19 vaccine (dated by TCRdb to about 2021). General notes on the study: A total of about 250 trial participants underwent TCR sequencing, of whom about 200 had received two doses of AZD1222 and about 25 had received two doses of the MenACWY control vaccine. Trial participants were enrolled by age into subgroups of 18-55, 56-69 and 70-plus years, and around 150, 28 and 57 TCR-sequenced participants, respectively, were included in these subgroups. Broader findings and caveats from the paper: Participants were mostly white British, with more females than males. The authors suggested clonal diversity may have been underestimated. Conclusions about previously exposed vaccinees are limited, since just 6 or 7 AZD1222 recipients were seropositive for SARS-CoV-2 at baseline. The 56-69-year group was small, and its depth increase did not reach significance, likely because of low power. The vaccine-associated CD4 TCRs covered the entire spike protein, and the dominant responses fell in regions 160-218 and 743-854. Because no day 14 peak-response samples were available, the repertoires could be characterized only after the peak T cell response. After two AZD1222 doses, spike-specific TCR breadth and depth were significantly higher than at day 0 and than in MenACWY recipients. Epitopes outside the regions mutated in the B.1.351 and B.1.1.7 variants were reportedly recognized by nearly half of the unique spike-specific TCRs.

The CDR3 regions of human TCRbeta chains were analyzed by immunosequencing. In the original analysis: Repertoire TCRs were checked for matches against a reference library of SARS-CoV-2-specific TCRs that had been generated using the MIRA antigen-specificity platform. Breadth meant the fraction of unique TCRs that were SARS-CoV-2-associated, whereas depth meant the fraction of total T cells that were SARS-CoV-2-associated. Using the MIRA data, each spike-specific TCR was assigned both to the spike region to which the TCR was reactive and to a CD4 or CD8 class. Log10-transformed breadth and depth values were compared by one-way ANOVA with Sidak's multiple comparisons tests. TCRdb stores this immuneACCESS table with in-frame sequences only. Part of the clones is absent; in the studies checked, under half of the shortfall reflects unresolved V genes, and no reason is known for the rest. From that table come the V and J calls and clone size; the DNA was used to work out D and trimming. In this sample the table shows 250,000 to 300,000 clones, roughly 93% of which occur a single time. Of the sample, around 0.57% is held by the ten largest clones.

The V end loses 4 bases and the J end loses 1 base, and a stretch of 11 bases separates them. The CDR3 contains 14 residues, cysteine and phenylalanine counted. The sequence is cut down to CDR3 DNA, 42 bases in frame from base 1. From a lookup of the germline V gene, CDR1 and CDR2 are SGHRS and YFSETQ. The time point label, as the study defines it: about 28 days (+/-7) after the second vaccine dose. Because spike-specific TCR depth and breadth did not differ between the two schedules, AZD1222 recipients who got a second dose at roughly 4 weeks were pooled with those who got a second dose at roughly 12 weeks. The vaccinee samples were drawn from two UK trials, COV001 and COV002, one of which was a single-blind randomized controlled phase 2/3 trial testing AZD1222 (ChAdOx1 nCoV-19) in healthy adults. For TCRbeta chain sequencing, PBMC samples were collected from trial participants at day 0 and at day 28 after the second dose.

The source was peripheral blood, collected 28 days after the second AZD1222 dose. The TCR sequence derives from an adult who received the AZD1222 COVID-19 vaccine. The chain employs TRBV5-1 and TRBJ1-1, and the D gene may be TRBD1, 5 bases matching. The CDR3 here reads CASSIQARNTEAFF. In nucleotides, the sequence is TGCGCCAGCAGCATACAGGCTAGGAACACTGAAGCTTTCTTT.